This TCR beta chain stems from a study of beta chain features in type 1 diabetes (dated 2018 in TCRdb). At the level of the whole study: Patients and healthy donors did not differ in mean age, gender distribution, total cell number or subset yield. A total of around 100 million sorted cells were examined across all samples, and RNA yield correlated strongly with the number of cells per subset. Whereas all 30 or so donors provided naive and central memory subsets, regulatory and stem cell-like memory subsets were isolated from just 8 patients and roughly 8 healthy donors. The study compared TCRB repertoires of sorted circulating CD4+ T cell subsets between recently diagnosed type 1 diabetes patients and matched healthy donors.

The entire isolated RNA was reverse transcribed using the High Capacity cDNA Reverse Transcription Kit, and thus expressed TCRB transcripts were sequenced. Deep immunoSEQ sequencing was performed on naive, central memory and regulatory T cell samples, with an average of roughly 4 million total reads per sample. Sorted cells were lysed in RLT buffer, and RNA was extracted using DNase-treated RNeasy Micro or Mini kits according to cell number. To prevent cross-contamination, each cell subset was processed individually, whereas patient and healthy donor samples were processed jointly. The immunoSEQ multiplex PCR was used to amplify TCRB sequences from cDNA, generating 87-bp fragments that spanned the CDR3 region. Sequencing of the amplicons was performed on the Illumina HiSeq platform. The original pipeline was this. PCR bias was computationally corrected using synthetic template baselines, reads within Hamming distance 2 were collapsed, and singletons that could not be merged were discarded. Reads were aligned against IMGT to assign V, D and J genes, CDR3 length and insertions or deletions at six rearrangement sites. Within each subset, clonotype counts were normalized to sorted cell number, and only after that were true diversity and Gini coefficients computed with the tcR R package. Repertoire sharing was quantified using the overlap coefficient calculated on TCRB nucleotide sequences. The clones in this table, taken by TCRdb from immuneACCESS, are in-frame only. Not every clone is retained; where verified, under half of the shortfall comes from an unresolved V gene, and the cause of the rest is unknown. That table gives V, J and clone size, and the DNA gave D and trimming. Across this sample there are under 250,000 clones, with 9.5% to 13% seen only once. Clones ranked in the top ten supply 1% to 1.5% of the sample.

V is cut back by 2 bases and J by 0 bases, with 8 bases in the junction unmatched. The CDR3 covers 16 residues, taking in both the cysteine and the phenylalanine. The kept DNA is CDR3 alone, 48 bases in frame from the first base. In the germline V gene (reference sequence), CDR1 corresponds to SGHNT and CDR2 to YYREEE. A single peripheral blood draw of approximately 110 mL on average was collected from each donor into heparinised tubes. A BD FACSAria II was used to sort naive, central memory, regulatory and stem cell-like memory CD4+ T cells with a panel that included CD45RO, CCR7, CD25, CD127, CD95 and CD27. Every sorted population had a purity above 95%. PBMCs were isolated right away by Lymphoprep density gradient centrifugation and were stained directly, without culture. So that batch effects would be minimized, each experiment stained and sorted samples in pairs, pairing one healthy donor with one patient.

Concerning this clone: The antigen this receptor binds is unknown. The input lacks base qualities; no much larger clone sits a single base away.

Overall study outcomes, separate from this receptor: Patients with type 1 diabetes made fewer insertions and deleted more nucleotides at VDJ recombination sites, implying thymic rearrangement abnormalities. Naive, central memory and regulatory TCRB repertoires appeared to be more similar among patients than among healthy donors. A moderate but significant shortening of TCRB CDR3 length was observed in type 1 diabetes patients in all four CD4+ subsets. Only small numbers of individuals were included in the HLA sub-analyses, which left unresolved whether HLA type had any influence on TCRB rearrangement. PCR may preferentially amplify shorter templates, but because patient and control samples were amplified and corrected together, any resulting skew would affect both groups equally. Because cDNA was sequenced instead of genomic DNA, activated cells with high expression could be over-represented, although the groups did not differ in activation or CD3 levels.

This TCR derives from a man younger than 30 in good health. This sequence uses TRBV5-4 and TRBJ2-7; TRBD2 aligns with 7 central bases. The sample consisted of central memory CD4+ T cells from blood. In nucleotides, the sequence is TGTGCCAGCAGCTTTAGAACCCTAGCGGACTCCTACGAGCAGTACTTC. Its translation is CASSFRTLADSYEQYF.